This T cell receptor (beta chain) came from a study of shared clonotypes between healthy human individuals. Germline CDR1 SEHNR, CDR2 FQNEAQ (reference sequence). The CDR3 extends over 14 amino acids. V lost 5 bases, J lost 1 base, and 11 bases lay in between. Several immunoSEQ plates held equal portions of the genomic DNA taken from each subset. PCR replicates performed on unsorted PBMC used approximately 0.3 ug DNA, around 30,000 T cell genomes. Here immunoSEQ multiplex PCR was the method, and the copy in TCRdb shows in-frame clones only, minus some. The sample holds about half a million clones, roughly 80% seen once. The donor cohort consisted entirely of Caucasian adults residing in Nashville, Tennessee.

Input material: PBMCs. The chain links TRBV7-9 to TRBJ2-5; D might be TRBD2 (6 bases). This receptor was taken from a middle-aged woman in good health. Some clones in this sample may be carry-over from other donors' samples. The CDR3 nucleotides are TGTGCCAGCAGCACGCGGGACTTCCAAGAGACCCAGTACTTC. This gives the protein CASSTRDFQETQYF.